This passage covers 26 T cell receptor beta chains from one sample sequenced in a study of Graves' ophthalmopathy and Graves' hyperthyroidism. The study amplified TCR beta CDR3 regions using RNA transcripts. Scientists carried out first-round RT-PCR using HTBI primers and then a second-round multiplex PCR. A single record per CDR3 protein comes from TCRdb applying MiXCR to the multiplex PCR reads. This sample yields some 350,000 distinct CDR3 sequences, of which about a sixth are seen a single time; roughly 2.3% belongs to the top ten. Input material: peripheral blood. These receptors were taken from an adult woman with stable Graves' hyperthyroidism.

The genes are TRBV12-3 or TRBV12-4 and TRBJ2-2; 9 nucleotides agree with TRBD1. Germline trimming cut 6 bases from V and 1 base from J; bases unmatched to any gene: 3. The CDR3 runs to 15 residues. Here the CDR3 DNA reads TGTGCCAGCAGGGGGACAGGGAGGAACACCGGGGAGCTGTTTTTT. This gives the protein CASRGTGRNTGELFF.

There are many counts of this clonotype. The rearrangement links TRBV6-2 or TRBV6-3 to TRBJ1-5; D is perhaps TRBD1 (5 bases). From germline, CDR1 is MNHEY and CDR2 SVGEGT. This CDR3 has 15 residues. Trimming shortened V by 6 bases and J by 6 bases, and 18 bases separated the two germline ends. In DNA, the CDR3 is TGTGCCAGCAGGGCCACCGGGGGGTTCTCTCAGCCCCAGCATTTT. It translates to CASRATGGFSQPQHF.

This clonotype came up many times. The chain employs TRBV30 and TRBJ2-2; D ambiguous. The CDR3 is 14 residues long. Trimming stripped 0 bases from V and 5 bases from J, with 10 bases between. The germline CDR1 and CDR2 sequences are GTSNPN and SVGIG (reference sequence). The CDR3 region has the DNA TGTGCCTGGAGTGTACACAGCCGGACCGGGGAGCTGTTTTTT. This codes for CAWSVHSRTGELFF.

This clonotype was observed a handful of times. This chain uses TRBV11-2 with TRBJ2-1; 8 bases line up with TRBD1. With V trimmed by 3 bases and J by 1 base, 11 bases remained unmatched. In germline, CDR1 is SGHAT, CDR2 FQNNGV. This CDR3 has 18 residues. CDR3 protein: CASSLFQGAHTSYNEQFF. In DNA form, the CDR3 reads TGTGCCAGCAGCTTGTTTCAGGGGGCGCACACATCCTACAATGAGCAGTTCTTC.

There are many counts of this clonotype. The rearrangement joins TRBV2 to TRBJ2-4; TRBD1 matches at 8 bases. The V gene end was trimmed by 5 bases and the J gene end by 2 bases; junction bases not matched to a gene: 8. In germline, CDR1 is SNHLY, CDR2 FYNNEI. CDR3 size: 16 residues. The CDR3 sequence is CASSPRTGRSKNIQYF. The CDR3 DNA reads TGTGCCAGCAGTCCTCGGACAGGGCGTTCCAAAAACATTCAGTACTTC.

Of note for this clonotype: The conserved phenylalanine or tryptophan normally closing the CDR3 is absent here, so this likely arose from a read error. The chain employs TRBV28 and TRBJ1-3; D is unclear. Germline V CDR1 and CDR2: MDHEN, SYDVKM. This CDR3 is 12 amino acids long. Trimming shortened V by 5 bases and J by 1 base, and 3 bases separated the two germline ends. DNA of the CDR3: TGTGCCAGCAGTACTTCTGGAAACACCATATATGAT. Encoded protein: CASSTSGNTIYD.

This clonotype has more than one count but fewer than ten. The J gene is TRBJ2-2, the V gene TRBV24-1, with TRBD2 matching over 11 bases. The V gene end was trimmed by 4 bases and the J gene end by 7 bases; junction bases not matched to a gene: 10. The CDR3 extends over 17 amino acids. Germline CDR1 and CDR2: KGHDR and SFDVKD. The CDR3 DNA is TGTGCCACCAGTGACCCAACTAGCGGGAGAATTGGCGGGGAGCTGTTTTTT. Translating it yields CATSDPTSGRIGGELFF.

At least ten counts were recorded for this clonotype. The rearrangement joins TRBV9 to TRBJ1-2; no firm D call. Germline V gene sequence: CDR1 SGDLS, CDR2 YYNGEE. The V gene lost 9 bases and the J gene lost 3 bases, with 15 bases spanning the gap. The length of the CDR3 is 13 residues. As DNA, the CDR3 is TGTGCCACCGCGACGGCCGCGGACTATGGCTACACCTTC. It encodes CATATAADYGYTF.

This clonotype was observed many times. The chain has TRBV27 and TRBJ2-6; D ambiguous. CDR3 size: 16 residues. V was trimmed by 3 bases and J by 0 bases, leaving 9 bases between them. Germline loops: CDR1 MNHEY, CDR2 SMNVEV (reference sequence). CDR3 protein: CASSFEWISGANVLTF. The CDR3, as DNA: TGTGCCAGCAGTTTTGAATGGATCTCTGGGGCCAACGTCCTGACTTTC.

Ten or more counts support this clonotype. The chain links TRBV27 to TRBJ1-1; D unresolved. The V end was cut by 5 bases, the J end by 5 bases, with 18 bases between. Germline V gene lookup returns CDR1 MNHEY and CDR2 SMNVEV (reference sequence). There are 15 residues in the CDR3. The CDR3 DNA reads as TGTGCCAGCAGTCTCCGATTCGGGCCGGGGACTGAAGCTTTCTTT. Translating gives CASSLRFGPGTEAFF.

The V and J genes are TRBV11-2 and TRBJ2-5, with 16 bases lining up with TRBD2. Germline CDR1 is SGHAT and CDR2 is FQNNGV. This CDR3 region has 19 residues. Trimming cost V 5 bases and J 5 bases; bases outside gene matches: 14. The CDR3 DNA reads TGTGCCAGCAGCCACACCGAGGGACTAGCGGGGGGGCCATGGGAGACCCAGTACTTC. Translation: CASSHTEGLAGGPWETQYF.

This clonotype occurred a few times. The rearrangement joins TRBV10-3 to TRBJ2-6; the D is unclear. CDR1 and CDR2 (germline): ENHRY, SYGVKD. The germline V and J ends were trimmed by 9 bases and 0 bases, with 3 bases remaining between them. The CDR3 contains 12 residues. Here the CDR3 DNA reads TGTGCCATGAGCTCTGGGGCCAACGTCCTGACTTTC. Translating it yields CAMSSGANVLTF.

This clonotype showed up many times. The V call is TRBV6-2 or TRBV6-3, the J call TRBJ1-2, with TRBD1 identical over 7 bases. The J segment lost 0 bases and the V segment lost 6 bases, leaving 4 bases of the junction unmatched. Germline CDR1 reads MNHEY; CDR2 reads SVGEGT. The CDR3 has 14 residues. The CDR3 nucleotides read TGTGCCAGCAGCCACAGGGGTACTAACTATGGCTACACCTTC. Amino acids: CASSHRGTNYGYTF.

This chain uses TRBV18 with TRBJ2-7, with a possible D match to TRBD2 (5 bases). This CDR3 is built from 15 residues. Germline V gene sequence: CDR1 KGHSH, CDR2 LQKENI. V lost 2 bases and J lost 0, with 11 bases in between. Here the CDR3 reads CASSPFQDSSYEQYF. In nucleotides, the CDR3 is TGTGCCAGCTCACCATTTCAGGACTCCTCCTACGAGCAGTACTTC. The complete variable domain, with remaining parts taken from reference TRBV18 and TRBJ2-7, reads NAGVMQNPRHLVRRRGQEARLRCSPMKGHSHVYWYRQLPEEGLKFMVYLQKENIIDESGMPKERFSAEFPKEGPSILRIQQVVRGDSAAYFCASSPFQDSSYEQYFGPGTRLTVT.

There are a few counts of this clonotype. With a much larger clone just one base away, this may be a read error. The chain employs TRBV6-2 or TRBV6-3 and TRBJ2-6; 7 positions agree with TRBD1. The CDR3 is made up of 17 amino acids. Germline-derived CDR1 and CDR2 are MNHEY and SVGEGT. J lost 2 bases, V lost 5 bases, and 9 bases had no gene match. The CDR3 reads CASSPLRGLTGANVLTF. The CDR3 nucleotides read TGTGCCAGCAGTCCCCTCAGGGGGTTGACTGGGGCCAACGTCCTGACTTTC.

This clonotype was counted many times. The chain employs TRBV20-1 and TRBJ2-3; D possibly matches TRBD1 or TRBD2 (5 bases each). The CDR3 is made up of 17 amino acids. Germline V lookup: CDR1 DFQATT, CDR2 SNEGSKA (reference sequence). Trimming took 0 bases from V and 1 from J, leaving 17 bases between them. The CDR3 DNA sequence: TGCAGTGCTAGAGAGAGGGGATATTCCTCCCGCACAGATACGCAGTATTTT. As protein: CSARERGYSSRTDTQYF.

Details on this clonotype: One end of the junction does not line up with germline, which may come from a read error. The chain carries TRBV6-2 or TRBV6-3 and TRBJ1-1; no clear D gene. Germline loops: CDR1 MNHEY, CDR2 SVGEGT. The CDR3 loop spans 18 amino acids. The CDR3 here is CASSSPIHSGEVNTEACF. CDR3 nucleotide sequence: TGTGCCAGCAGTTCCCCCATACATTCTGGGGAAGTGAACACTGAAGCTTGCTTT.

This clonotype was seen ten or more times. The chain employs TRBV16 and TRBJ1-2; the D is unclear. This CDR3 region has 14 residues. Per the germline V gene, CDR1 is KGHSY and CDR2 is FQNENV. Trimming took off 0 bases at V and 4 bases at J, with 9 bases between the two ends. CDR3 bases: TGTGCCAGCAGCCAATCCCAATCCGTCTATGGCTACACCTTC. Amino acids: CASSQSQSVYGYTF.

This clonotype was seen many times. Written as DNA, the CDR3 is TGTGCCAGCGGGGAGGACTCCTACGAGCAGTACTTC. It translates to CASGEDSYEQYF. The chain recombines TRBV2 with TRBJ2-7; TRBD2 is a possible D gene (6 bases). This CDR3 is 12 amino acids long. Germline V gene lookup returns CDR1 SNHLY and CDR2 FYNNEI. Trimming removed 8 bases at V and 0 bases at J, with 8 bases between.

This clonotype was counted ten times or more. V is TRBV13 and J is TRBJ1-6, with 9 bases matching TRBD1. Germline lookup yields CDR1 PRHDT and CDR2 FYEKMQ (reference sequence). The CDR3 covers 15 residues. With 6 bases clipped from V and 6 bases from J, the junction kept 6 bases outside the gene matches. CDR3 region: CASSEQGARNSPLHF. The DNA for the CDR3 is TGTGCCAGCAGTGAACAGGGGGCGCGTAATTCACCCCTCCACTTT.

In regard to this clonotype: Being one base from a much bigger clone, this may be a read error. The chain uses TRBV20-1 and TRBJ2-2; 12 positions match TRBD1. Germline V lookup: CDR1 DFQATT, CDR2 SNEGSKA (reference sequence). This CDR3 comprises 16 residues. This CDR3 reads CSAPAGQGARTGELCF. CDR3 bases: TGCAGTGCGCCGGCGGGACAGGGGGCGCGAACCGGGGAGCTGTGTTTT.

Ten or more counts support this clonotype. The chain has TRBV5-1 and TRBJ1-1; D might be TRBD1 (5 bases). CDR3 size: 13 residues. The germline V and J ends were trimmed by 4 bases and 11 bases, with 18 bases remaining between them. Germline assignment: CDR1 SGHRS and CDR2 YFSETQ. CDR3: CASSDGPGTGAFF. The CDR3 nucleotides read TGCGCCAGCAGCGACGGACCGGGAACAGGTGCTTTCTTT.

This clonotype was counted ten times or more. The V call is TRBV15, the J call TRBJ1-5; unclear D gene. The V gene's germline CDR1 is LNHNV and CDR2 YYDKDF (reference sequence). Trimming took off 4 bases at V and 4 bases at J, with 5 bases between the two ends. This CDR3 comprises 12 residues. This chain's CDR3 is CATSTENQPQHF. CDR3 DNA sequence: TGTGCCACCAGCACCGAGAATCAGCCCCAGCATTTT. Full variable domain (rest looked up from reference TRBV15 and TRBJ1-5): DAMVIQNPRYQVTQFGKPVTLSCSQTLNHNVMYWYQQKSSQAPKLLFHYYDKDFNNEADTPDNFQSRRPNTSFCFLDIRSPGLGDTAMYLCATSTENQPQHFGDGTRLSIL.

This clonotype has just a few counts. The chain uses TRBV4-3 and TRBJ2-2; D may be TRBD1 or TRBD2 (5 bases each). V shed 0 bases and J shed 6 bases, with 17 bases lying between them. CDR3 length: 17 amino acids. CDR1 and CDR2 (germline): LGHNA, YSLEER. CDR3 coding DNA: TGCGCCAGCAGCCAAGAAGGGACCTTGGATGACGCCGGGGAGCTGTTTTTT. This translates into CASSQEGTLDDAGELFF.

Note on this clonotype: A much more abundant neighbour one base away suggests this may be a read error. The J gene is TRBJ2-5, the V gene TRBV20-1; the D gene is possibly TRBD2 (5 bases). Germline CDR1 reads DFQATT; CDR2 reads SNEGSKA (reference sequence). This CDR3 comprises 14 residues. The CDR3 here is CIAKPPTGGETQYF. The CDR3 DNA is TGCATTGCTAAACCTCCAACCGGAGGAGAGACCCAGTACTTC.

The chain employs TRBV6-1 and TRBJ2-4; tentative D call: TRBD2 (6 bases). V was pared by 8 bases and J by 0 bases, with 8 bases between. CDR3 size: 13 residues. Germline values: CDR1 MNHNS, CDR2 SASEGT. The chain's CDR3 is CASGRGAKNIQYF. The CDR3 nucleotides read TGTGCCAGCGGGCGGGGAGCCAAAAACATTCAGTACTTC.